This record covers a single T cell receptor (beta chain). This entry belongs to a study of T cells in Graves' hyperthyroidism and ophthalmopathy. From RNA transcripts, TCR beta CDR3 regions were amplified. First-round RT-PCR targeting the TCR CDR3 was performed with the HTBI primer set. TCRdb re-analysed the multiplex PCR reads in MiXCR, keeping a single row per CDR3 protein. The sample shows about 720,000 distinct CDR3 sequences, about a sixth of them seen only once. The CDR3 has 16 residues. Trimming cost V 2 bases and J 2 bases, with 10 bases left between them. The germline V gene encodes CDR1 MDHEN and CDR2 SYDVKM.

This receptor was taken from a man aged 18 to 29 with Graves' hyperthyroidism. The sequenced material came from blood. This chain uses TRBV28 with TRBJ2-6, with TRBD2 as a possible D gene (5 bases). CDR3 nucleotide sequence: TGTGCCAGCAGTTTAGTGTCGGGGACTGGGGCCAACGTCCTGACTTTC. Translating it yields CASSLVSGTGANVLTF.